This TCR beta chain was captured by sequencing in a study of blood T cells in healthy people across ages. The individuals who served as donors were healthy Caucasians living in Russia, aged roughly 6 to 100. They isolated at least 7 million PBMCs from each sample. A second PCR of 7 to 11 cycles used a sample-barcoded 5' primer and a J-beta primer mix. A template-switch adaptor with 12 random nucleotides tagged each cDNA molecule. One entry per CDR3 protein, called by TCRdb with MiXCR from the 5' RACE reads. This sample has 630,000 or so distinct CDR3 sequences; approximately 30% occur once, and the top ten carry approximately 14%. With 5 bases removed from V and 5 bases from J, the gap between germline ends came to 17 bases. The CDR3 spans 15 residues. Looked up from germline, CDR1 is SSHAT and CDR2 is FNYEAQ (reference sequence).

The J gene is TRBJ2-3, the V gene TRBV7-7; a weak D match, TRBD2 (6 bases). The TCR originated in a woman of 80 years or more in good health. Source material: blood. The CDR3 nucleotides are TGTGCCAGCAGCCTCGCAGCGGGTGCCTTAGATACGCAGTATTTT. It yields the protein CASSLAAGALDTQYF.